The TCR beta chain under discussion was sequenced for a study of T cell repertoires in cytomegalovirus infection. Study-level information: Public TCR beta signatures were indicative of both CMV infection and a matching HLA type. The study's findings and limits: Across the ex vivo response, the dominant clonotypes were HLA-C-restricted CMV-specific TCR beta clonotypes.

On this clonotype itself: The antigen is not known.

TCRdb reanalysed the reads using MiXCR and keeps one entry per CDR3 protein. The table records over 100,000 distinct CDR3 sequences, approximately 28% of them present only once. The CDR3 spans 13 residues. V shed 6 bases and J shed 5 bases, with 11 bases lying between them. Germline V gene sequence: CDR1 KGHSH, CDR2 LQKENI. This receptor was identified in a human donor in good health (CMV status not recorded). Some clones in this sample may be carry-over from other donors' samples. Specimen: CD8+ T cells from cultured PBMCs, collected from culture after CMV antigen stimulation. V and J are TRBV18 and TRBJ1-5; no clear D. The CDR3 loop is CASSRFPDQPQHF. Here the CDR3 DNA reads TGTGCCAGCTCTAGATTCCCCGATCAGCCCCAGCATTTT.